Below are 11 T cell receptor beta chains sequenced from a single sample in a study of vaccination and CD4 T cells after COVID-19. As to treatment: roughly nine-day PBMC culture with coronavirus spike peptide pools or control peptides (ViraFEST assay). Sequencing of cultured CD4+ T cell DNA used the Oncomine TCR Beta short-read assay. Each CDR3 protein gets one entry after TCRdb re-called the PCR reads with MiXCR. The sample includes about 9,200 distinct CDR3 sequences, roughly 64% seen only once; the top ten take roughly a sixth. Which antigens these TCRs recognize remains unknown. Source material: CD4+ T cells from blood, cultured in vitro. The receptors derive from a human donor who had recovered from COVID-19.

In its sample, this clonotype was seen once. The chain is built from TRBV7-9 and TRBJ2-1; a weak D match, TRBD2 (6 bases). The ends were cut back, 0 bases at V and 6 bases at J, with 9 bases in the middle. The CDR3 loop spans 14 amino acids. Per germline, CDR1 SEHNR and CDR2 FQNEAQ (reference sequence). The CDR3 sequence: CASSLAGLANEQFF. The CDR3 DNA sequence: TGTGCCAGCAGCTTAGCGGGACTCGCCAATGAGCAGTTCTTC.

The chain links TRBV20-1 to TRBJ2-1; 9 bases align to TRBD1. Germline V CDR1 and CDR2: DFQATT, SNEGSKA (reference sequence). This CDR3 contains 14 residues. J lost 7 bases, V lost 6 bases, and 10 bases had no gene match. The CDR3 region has the DNA TGCAGTGCCGCCCGGGACAGGGTATGGAATGAGCAGTTCTTC. It yields the protein CSAARDRVWNEQFF.

The genes are TRBV15 and TRBJ1-1; TRBD1 might be the D (6 bases). Germline lookup yields CDR1 LNHNV and CDR2 YYDKDF (reference sequence). With 9 bases removed from V and 5 bases from J, the gap between germline ends came to 16 bases. The CDR3 contains 13 residues. Here the CDR3 reads CATNKGGWTEAFF. CDR3 DNA sequence: TGTGCCACGAATAAGGGGGGATGGACTGAAGCTTTCTTT.

The chain combines TRBV20-1 with TRBJ1-1; D call uncertain. Trimming removed 0 bases from V and 7 bases from J, with 9 bases in between. The CDR3 consists of 12 residues. The germline gives CDR1 DFQATT, CDR2 SNEGSKA (reference sequence). CDR3 coding DNA: TGCAGTGCTAGAGAGATTGGTGGTGAAGCTTTCTTT. Encoded protein: CSAREIGGEAFF.

The chain recombines TRBV6-1 with TRBJ1-3; D is unresolved. The CDR3 has 15 residues. Germline lookup yields CDR1 MNHNS and CDR2 SASEGT. The V and J ends lost 2 bases and 0 bases respectively, with 8 bases between them. In DNA, the CDR3 is TGTGCCAGCAGTGAAACGGCGGGCTCTGGAAACACCATATATTTT. Translating gives CASSETAGSGNTIYF.

The chain recombines TRBV6-1 with TRBJ2-1, with 8 bases fitting TRBD2. From germline, CDR1 is MNHNS and CDR2 SASEGT. The CDR3 consists of 12 residues. The trim removed 8 bases at V and 6 bases at J, leaving 3 bases unmatched. The chain's CDR3 is CASSTSVNEQFF. For the CDR3, the DNA is TGTGCCAGCTCGACTAGCGTCAATGAGCAGTTCTTC.

The chain has TRBV7-3 and TRBJ1-2; possibly TRBD1 for D (5 bases). Deletions cut 3 bases from V and 4 bases from J, with 9 bases between. From germline, CDR1 is SGHTA and CDR2 FQGTGA. The CDR3 runs 13 residues. The CDR3 region has the DNA TGTGCCAGCAGCTTCTCGGGGCCCTATGGCTACACCTTC. It encodes CASSFSGPYGYTF.

The rearrangement joins TRBV2 to TRBJ1-6; D gene ambiguous. The CDR3 sequence is 15 residues long. CDR1 is SNHLY and CDR2 is FYNNEI in the germline V gene. V lost 5 bases, J lost 9 bases, and 17 bases lay in between. The CDR3 region has the DNA TGTGCCAGCAGTCCTCGCCTCGACGGGGTTTCACCCCTCCACTTT. It yields the protein CASSPRLDGVSPLHF.

This clonotype appeared once. The CDR3 reads CASRRRVVNQPQHF. The DNA of the CDR3 is TGTGCCAGCAGGAGAAGAGTCGTGAATCAGCCCCAGCATTTT. The chain links TRBV6-1 to TRBJ1-5, with D hard to call. The CDR3 loop spans 14 amino acids. Germline loops: CDR1 MNHNS, CDR2 SASEGT. Trimming removed 6 bases from V and 4 bases from J, with 13 bases in between.

This chain connects TRBV11-1 to TRBJ2-1; the D call may be TRBD1 or TRBD2 (5 bases each). CDR1 is SGHAT and CDR2 is FQDESV in the germline V gene (reference sequence). Trimming took 2 bases from V and 7 from J, leaving 15 bases between them. CDR3 size: 15 residues. The DNA of the CDR3 is TGTGCCAGCAGCTTACCCGGGGCTCGGAGGAATGAGCAGTTCTTC. Its protein product is CASSLPGARRNEQFF.

The chain combines TRBV27 with TRBJ1-1, with D maybe TRBD1 (6 bases). Germline CDR1 and CDR2: MNHEY and SMNVEV (reference sequence). The CDR3 extends over 14 amino acids. Between the trimmed V and J ends, which lost 6 bases and 1 base, there was a span of 12 bases. The CDR3 reads CASRNRVTNTEAFF. CDR3 coding DNA: TGTGCCAGCAGAAACAGGGTCACGAACACTGAAGCTTTCTTT.